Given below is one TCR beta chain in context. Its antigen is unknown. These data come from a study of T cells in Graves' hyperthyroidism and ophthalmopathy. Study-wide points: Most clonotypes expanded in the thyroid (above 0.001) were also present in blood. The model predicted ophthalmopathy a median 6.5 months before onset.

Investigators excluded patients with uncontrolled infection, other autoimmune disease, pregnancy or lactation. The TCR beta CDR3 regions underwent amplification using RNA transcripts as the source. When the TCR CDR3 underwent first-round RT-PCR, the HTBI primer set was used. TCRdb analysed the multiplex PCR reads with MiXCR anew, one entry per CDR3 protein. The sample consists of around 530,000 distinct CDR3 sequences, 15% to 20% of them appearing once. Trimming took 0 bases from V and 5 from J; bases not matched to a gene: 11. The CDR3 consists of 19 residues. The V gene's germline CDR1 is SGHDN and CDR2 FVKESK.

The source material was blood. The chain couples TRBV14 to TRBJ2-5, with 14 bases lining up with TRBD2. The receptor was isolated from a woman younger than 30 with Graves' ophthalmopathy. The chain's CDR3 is CASSQDARLAGGPGETQYF. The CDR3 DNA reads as TGTGCCAGCAGCCAAGATGCCCGACTAGCGGGAGGGCCCGGGGAGACCCAGTACTTC.